One and the same sample provided the 32 T cell receptor beta chains below, sequenced in a study of early stage breast cancer tumors. Clones were sequenced by immunoSEQ multiplex PCR, and TCRdb holds only the in-frame ones, with some missing. The sample includes 9,500 to 10,000 clones, about 78% of them seen just once. The sample was normal breast tissue next to the tumor. The receptors originated from a person aged 35 to 50 with breast cancer.

The chain employs TRBV6-6 and TRBJ1-4; D is possibly TRBD1 (6 bases). Germline V gene sequence: CDR1 MNHNY, CDR2 SVGAGI (reference sequence). This CDR3 is built from 15 residues. V shed 6 bases and J shed 6 bases, with 17 bases lying between them. The chain's CDR3 is CASRPPGGRDEKLFF. The DNA for the CDR3 is TGTGCCAGCAGACCACCGGGGGGCAGAGATGAAAAACTGTTTTTT.

This chain uses TRBV28 with TRBJ1-5; D gene uncertain. The CDR3 length is 17 residues. Germline values: CDR1 MDHEN, CDR2 SYDVKM. V was pared by 1 base and J by 0 bases, with 13 bases between. CDR3 DNA sequence: TGTGCCAGCAGTTTATCACAGATTCCATATAGCAATCAGCCCCAGCATTTT. This gives the protein CASSLSQIPYSNQPQHF.

The J gene is TRBJ2-1, the V gene TRBV7-9; 16 bases match TRBD2. CDR1 is SEHNR, CDR2 FQNEAQ, per germline (reference sequence). The CDR3 is 19 residues long. Losses at the gene ends were 6 bases for V and 2 bases for J; bases not matched to a gene: 10. This CDR3 is CASSPTPGLAGGAYNEQFF. The CDR3 DNA follows: TGTGCCAGCAGTCCAACACCGGGACTAGCGGGAGGGGCCTACAATGAGCAGTTCTTC. Full variable domain (missing parts from reference TRBV7-9 and TRBJ2-1): DTGVSQNPRHKITKRGQNVTFRCDPISEHNRLYWYRQTLGQGPEFLTYFQNEAQLEKSRLLSDRFSAERPKGSFSTLEIQRTEQGDSAMYLCASSPTPGLAGGAYNEQFFGPGTRLTVL.

The V gene is TRBV30, the J gene TRBJ1-1; tentatively, D is TRBD1 (5 bases). Deletions cut 3 bases from V and 0 bases from J, with 14 bases between. The CDR3 has 15 residues. Germline V gene sequence: CDR1 GTSNPN, CDR2 SVGIG (reference sequence). CDR3 nucleotides: TGTGCCTGGAGGGAACCCAGGGTCATGAACACTGAAGCTTTCTTT. Its protein product is CAWREPRVMNTEAFF.

The chain has TRBV14 and TRBJ2-5, with 9 nucleotides matching TRBD1. The CDR3 loop spans 14 amino acids. Trimming cost V 6 bases and J 4 bases; bases outside gene matches: 6. Germline V CDR1 and CDR2: SGHDN, FVKESK. In DNA form, the CDR3 reads TGTGCCAGCAGTCCCGGGACAGGGATAGAGACCCAGTACTTC. Translation: CASSPGTGIETQYF.

CDR3 in amino acids: CAWSGVSGEGYGYTF. DNA for the CDR3: TGTGCCTGGAGTGGAGTCTCGGGCGAAGGGTATGGCTACACCTTC. This rearrangement joins TRBV30 to TRBJ1-2; D call uncertain. CDR3 length: 15 amino acids. The germline V and J ends were trimmed by 1 base and 5 bases, with 17 bases remaining between them. In germline, CDR1 is GTSNPN, CDR2 SVGIG (reference sequence).

This chain joins TRBV7-9 and TRBJ2-2; 7 positions agree with TRBD2. The CDR3 sequence is 13 residues long. CDR1 and CDR2 (germline): SEHNR, FQNEAQ (reference sequence). V dropped 4 bases and J dropped 4; count of bases not matched to a gene: 0. This CDR3 is CASSWEGTGELFF. For the CDR3, the DNA is TGTGCCAGCAGCTGGGAGGGCACCGGGGAGCTGTTTTTT. Supplemented by reference TRBV7-9 and TRBJ2-2, the full variable domain reads DTGVSQNPRHKITKRGQNVTFRCDPISEHNRLYWYRQTLGQGPEFLTYFQNEAQLEKSRLLSDRFSAERPKGSFSTLEIQRTEQGDSAMYLCASSWEGTGELFFGEGSRLTVL.

The chain joins TRBV10-1 to TRBJ2-5; TRBD2 matches 11 bases. Trimming took 5 bases from V and 0 from J; bases not matched to a gene: 11. The CDR3 has 18 amino acids. CDR1 and CDR2 (germline): WNHNN, SYGVQD (reference sequence). The CDR3 DNA follows: TGCGCCAGCAGTCCTGGACTAGCGGGCCCTCACTACCAAGAGACCCAGTACTTC. Translating gives CASSPGLAGPHYQETQYF.

This chain joins TRBV10-3 and TRBJ2-2; 7 bases line up with TRBD1. CDR1 is ENHRY, CDR2 SYGVKD, per germline. The trim removed 4 bases at V and 7 bases at J, leaving 12 bases unmatched. There are 16 residues in the CDR3. The CDR3 nucleotides read TGTGCCATCAGTGGGGCGCAGGACAGGTCGATCGGGGAGCTGTTTTTT. It codes for CAISGAQDRSIGELFF.

The V call is TRBV2, the J call TRBJ1-2, with TRBD1 identical over 9 bases. Trimming cost V 6 bases and J 1 base; bases outside gene matches: 6. The CDR3 length is 15 residues. Germline CDR1 is SNHLY and CDR2 is FYNNEI. The CDR3 protein is CASSATGGFNYGYTF. CDR3 DNA sequence: TGTGCCAGCAGCGCGACAGGGGGTTTTAACTATGGCTACACCTTC.

This chain connects TRBV12-5 to TRBJ2-2, with TRBD1 identical over 9 bases. The CDR3 extends over 17 amino acids. Germline CDR1 LGHNT, CDR2 FRNRAP. V gave up 0 bases and J gave up 3 bases; unmatched junction bases: 5. CDR3 sequence (DNA): TGTGCTAGTGGTTTGGTAGGGGACAGGGATGACACCGGGGAGCTGTTTTTT. Protein product: CASGLVGDRDDTGELFF.

This clone has only one observation. The CDR3 DNA is TGTGCCACTCGGACTAGCGGGGGCACAGATACGCAGTATTTT. It encodes CATRTSGGTDTQYF. V and J are TRBV2 and TRBJ2-3; TRBD2 agrees at 12 bases. The CDR3 is made up of 14 amino acids. J gave up 1 base and V 10 bases, and 3 bases lay outside the gene matches. Per the germline V gene, CDR1 is SNHLY and CDR2 is FYNNEI.

In this sample, this clone turned up once. V gene TRBV4-1 combines with J gene TRBJ2-5, with D unclear. The CDR3 is 14 amino acids. In germline, CDR1 is MGHRA, CDR2 YSYEKL. V lost 4 bases, J lost 5 bases, and 14 bases lay in between. CDR3 nucleotide sequence: TGCGCCAGCAGCCCAACACCCGGGCGGGAGACCCAGTACTTC. Protein: CASSPTPGRETQYF.

The rearrangement uses TRBV5-6 and TRBJ2-1; D unclear. CDR3 length: 19 amino acids. Germline V gives CDR1 SGHDT, CDR2 YYEEEE. V shed 2 bases and J shed 0 bases, with 21 bases lying between them. In nucleotides, the CDR3 is TGTGCCAGCAGCTTACGGGCGCCCCGGAGTACCTTCTCCTACAATGAGCAGTTCTTC. Its protein product is CASSLRAPRSTFSYNEQFF.

The chain recombines TRBV29-1 with TRBJ1-2, with 9 bases lining up with TRBD1. J was trimmed by 4 bases and V by 7 bases; bases with no gene match: 4. From germline, CDR1 is SQVTM and CDR2 ANQGSEA. The CDR3 contains 12 residues. The CDR3 coding sequence is TGCAGCGCCCGGGACAGGGTCTATGGCTACACCTTC. Amino acid sequence: CSARDRVYGYTF. The variable domain in full, completed from reference TRBV29-1 and TRBJ1-2, reads SAVISQKPSRDICQRGTSLTIQCQVDSQVTMMFWYRQQPGQSLTLIATANQGSEATYESGFVIDKFPISRPNLTFSTLTVSNMSPEDSSIYLCSARDRVYGYTFGSGTRLTVV.

The V and J genes are TRBV7-9 and TRBJ2-7, with 9 nucleotides matching TRBD1. Trimming at V came to 5 bases and at J to 3 bases, leaving 8 bases not matched to a gene. Per the germline V gene, CDR1 is SEHNR and CDR2 is FQNEAQ (reference sequence). CDR3 length: 15 residues. The CDR3 loop reads CASSPPRTGVYEQYF. The CDR3, as DNA: TGTGCCAGCAGCCCACCCCGGACAGGGGTCTACGAGCAGTACTTC.

This clone has just a few counts. V is TRBV5-1 and J is TRBJ2-7; TRBD2 matches 12 bases. The CDR3 length is 17 residues. With V trimmed by 0 bases and J by 4 bases, 8 bases remained unmatched. Germline V gene data show CDR1 as SGHRS and CDR2 as YFSETQ. The CDR3 DNA reads as TGCGCCAGCAGCTTGGCCCTCACTACTAGCGGGAGGTACGAGCAGTACTTC. Translation gives CASSLALTTSGRYEQYF. Together with reference TRBV5-1 and TRBJ2-7, the CDR3 gives the full variable domain: KAGVTQTPRYLIKTRGQQVTLSCSPISGHRSVSWYQQTPGQGLQFLFEYFSETQRNKGNFPGRFSGRQFSNSRSEMNVSTLELGDSALYLCASSLALTTSGRYEQYFGPGTRLTVT.

This clone turned up a few times. This chain connects TRBV19 to TRBJ2-3; possibly TRBD1 for D (6 bases). Per the germline V gene, CDR1 is LNHDA and CDR2 is SQIVND (reference sequence). V was cut by 8 bases and J by 2 bases, with 17 bases left in between. The CDR3 is made up of 15 amino acids. CDR3 in DNA: TGTGCCAGTCGAGGGACGGGGACATACACAGATACGCAGTATTTT. Translation: CASRGTGTYTDTQYF.

This chain joins TRBV6-1 and TRBJ1-1, with 7 bases that match TRBD1. Per the germline V gene, CDR1 is MNHNS and CDR2 is SASEGT. J gave up 5 bases and V 6 bases, and 6 bases lay outside the gene matches. The CDR3 runs 13 residues. The CDR3 is CASSMTGKTEAFF. The CDR3 DNA follows: TGTGCCAGCAGCATGACAGGGAAAACTGAAGCTTTCTTT.

The CDR3 DNA is TGTGCCAGCAGTGATAGCGGGATTTACAATGAGCAGTTCTTC. It is translated as CASSDSGIYNEQFF. The chain carries TRBV2 and TRBJ2-1, with 8 bases identical to TRBD2. The CDR3 sequence is 14 residues long. J gave up 4 bases and V 3 bases, and 2 bases lay outside the gene matches. Looked up from germline, CDR1 is SNHLY and CDR2 is FYNNEI.

This clone was observed once. V and J are TRBV5-6 and TRBJ2-7, with 10 bases fitting TRBD1. Losses at the gene ends were 3 bases for V and 3 bases for J; bases not matched to a gene: 9. CDR1 and CDR2 from the germline V gene are SGHDT and YYEEEE. The CDR3 spans 16 residues. The CDR3 region has the DNA TGTGCCAGCAGCTACCCCGGGACAGGGGTTGACTACGAGCAGTACTTC. It yields the protein CASSYPGTGVDYEQYF.

The chain recombines TRBV11-2 with TRBJ2-5; D is uncertain. This CDR3 comprises 13 residues. Trimming took off 3 bases at V and 2 bases at J, with 7 bases between the two ends. Germline loops: CDR1 SGHAT, CDR2 FQNNGV. This chain's CDR3 is CASSFRVQETQYF. Written as DNA, the CDR3 is TGTGCCAGCAGCTTTCGGGTACAAGAGACCCAGTACTTC.

The rearrangement joins TRBV5-1 to TRBJ2-6, with TRBD1 identical over 8 bases. Germline assignment: CDR1 SGHRS and CDR2 YFSETQ. The trim removed 5 bases at V and 2 bases at J, leaving 6 bases unmatched. The CDR3 covers 16 residues. The CDR3 spells CASRNAGGPGANVLTF. CDR3 nucleotides: TGCGCCAGCAGGAATGCAGGGGGCCCTGGGGCCAACGTCCTGACTTTC. The variable domain in full, with the rest retrieved from reference TRBV5-1 and TRBJ2-6, is KAGVTQTPRYLIKTRGQQVTLSCSPISGHRSVSWYQQTPGQGLQFLFEYFSETQRNKGNFPGRFSGRQFSNSRSEMNVSTLELGDSALYLCASRNAGGPGANVLTFGAGSRLTVL.

Points on this clone: The junction departs from the called germline gene at one end, perhaps through a read error. The chain's CDR3 is CASNLMVTAGGGEQFF. Written as DNA, the CDR3 is TGTGCCAGCAACTTAATGGTTACAGCGGGAGGGGGTGAGCAGTTCTTC. The chain employs TRBV11-2 and TRBJ2-1; TRBD2 aligns across 10 bases. Per germline, CDR1 SGHAT and CDR2 FQNNGV. The CDR3 is 16 residues long. Complete variable domain (other parts from reference TRBV11-2 and TRBJ2-1): EAGVAQSPRYKIIEKRQSVAFWCNPISGHATLYWYQQILGQGPKLLIQFQNNGVVDDSQLPKDRFSAERLKGVDSTLKIQPAKLEDSAVYLCASNLMVTAGGGEQFFGPGTRLTVL.

This clone was seen just once. The CDR3 sequence: CAISVSEDSYNEQFF. CDR3 nucleotides: TGTGCCATCAGTGTGAGCGAGGACTCCTACAATGAGCAGTTCTTC. The chain joins TRBV10-3 to TRBJ2-1; D remains unclear. CDR1 and CDR2 from the germline V gene are ENHRY and SYGVKD. The CDR3 extends over 15 amino acids. Trimming cost V 4 bases and J 0 bases, with 10 bases left between them.

The rearrangement links TRBV7-9 to TRBJ1-5; TRBD1 matches at 8 bases. Trimming removed 5 bases from V and 7 bases from J; junction bases left unmatched: 10. CDR1 and CDR2 (germline): SEHNR, FQNEAQ (reference sequence). CDR3 length equals 15 residues. In DNA, the CDR3 is TGTGCCAGCAGCACCACAGGGGGAACGGTGCAGCCCCAGCATTTT. Amino acid sequence: CASSTTGGTVQPQHF.

The rearrangement uses TRBV6-1 and TRBJ2-1; 8 nucleotides align to TRBD1. CDR3 length equals 15 residues. V shed 10 bases, J shed 3 bases, and the junction held 11 bases outside the gene matches. Germline loops: CDR1 MNHNS, CDR2 SASEGT. The CDR3 DNA is TGTGCCACTATGAGGACAGGGAACATCTACAATGAGCAGTTCTTC. As protein: CATMRTGNIYNEQFF.

The chain joins TRBV7-9 to TRBJ2-1, with D perhaps matching TRBD2 (5 bases). V lost 9 bases, J lost 3 bases, and 15 bases lay in between. CDR1 is SEHNR and CDR2 is FQNEAQ in the germline V gene (reference sequence). CDR3 length: 14 amino acids. The CDR3 coding sequence is TGTGCCAGTTGCCGGGAAGGGTTCTACAATGAGCAGTTCTTC. It is translated as CASCREGFYNEQFF.

V gene TRBV12-5 combines with J gene TRBJ2-3; the D is unclear. This CDR3 contains 16 residues. V lost 9 bases, J lost 5 bases, and 24 bases lay in between. The germline V gene encodes CDR1 LGHNT and CDR2 FRNRAP. As DNA, the CDR3 is TGTGCTAGCCCCGGCGGACGACCCCAAGTTAGAGATACGCAGTATTTT. Encoded protein: CASPGGRPQVRDTQYF. The whole variable domain, remainder taken from reference TRBV12-5 and TRBJ2-3, is DARVTQTPRHKVTEMGQEVTMRCQPILGHNTVFWYRQTMMQGLELLAYFRNRAPLDDSGMPKDRFSAEMPDATLATLKIQPSEPRDSAVYFCASPGGRPQVRDTQYFGPGTRLTVL.

This clone was observed once. The chain is built from TRBV29-1 and TRBJ1-2; TRBD1 agrees at 9 bases. After removal of 4 bases from V and 5 bases from J, the junction contained 8 bases not matched to a gene. From germline, CDR1 is SQVTM and CDR2 ANQGSEA. The CDR3 runs to 14 residues. The DNA for the CDR3 is TGCAGCGTTGTGACAGGGGGGTCTTTATATGGCTACACCTTC. Protein product: CSVVTGGSLYGYTF.

The chain recombines TRBV6-4 with TRBJ1-5; D not resolved. Trimming left V 4 bases short and J 4 bases short, with 8 bases between. CDR1 is MRHNA and CDR2 is SNTAGT in the germline V gene. The CDR3 runs 13 residues. CDR3 residues: CASSAGPNQPQHF. DNA for the CDR3: TGTGCCAGCAGTGCCGGGCCGAATCAGCCCCAGCATTTT.

Details on this clone: Different DNA sequences within this sample yield the same CDR3. This chain joins TRBV6-5 and TRBJ2-7; 10 nucleotides agree with TRBD1. V shed 0 bases and J 6 bases; nucleotides not matched to a gene: 5. Germline V gene sequence: CDR1 MNHEY, CDR2 SVGAGI. The CDR3 loop spans 15 amino acids. The CDR3, as DNA: TGTGCCAGCAGTTACTCCGGGACAGGGGAACGCGAGCAGTACTTC. Translating it yields CASSYSGTGEREQYF.